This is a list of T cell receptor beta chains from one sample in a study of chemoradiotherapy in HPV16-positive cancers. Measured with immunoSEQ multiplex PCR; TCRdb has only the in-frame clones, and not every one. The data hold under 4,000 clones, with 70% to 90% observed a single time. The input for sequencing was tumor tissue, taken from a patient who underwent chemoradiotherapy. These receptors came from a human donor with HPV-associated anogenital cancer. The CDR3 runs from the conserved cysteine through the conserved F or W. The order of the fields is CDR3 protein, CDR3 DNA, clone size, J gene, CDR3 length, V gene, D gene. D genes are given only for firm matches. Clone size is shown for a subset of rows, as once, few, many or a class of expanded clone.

CDR3: CASSPGNGSPLHF
DNA: TGTGCCAGCTCACCAGGGAACGGTTCACCCCTCCACTTT
size: .
J: TRBJ1-6
length: 13
V: TRBV18
D: .

CDR3: CASSYGTGVNEQYF
DNA: TGTGCCAGCAGTTACGGGACAGGGGTGAACGAGCAGTACTTC
size: .
J: TRBJ2-7
length: 14
V: TRBV6-5
D: TRBD1

CDR3: CASSESSYRDNYGYTF
DNA: TGTGCCAGCAGTGAATCATCGTACAGGGATAACTATGGCTACACCTTC
size: .
J: TRBJ1-2
length: 16
V: TRBV6-1
D: .

CDR3: CASSIETGNVPAGGLAYNEQFF
DNA: TGTGCCAGTAGTATTGAGACAGGGAATGTTCCAGCGGGGGGATTAGCTTACAATGAGCAGTTCTTC
size: .
J: TRBJ2-1
length: 22
V: TRBV19
D: TRBD2

CDR3: CAWSVGQGGDEKLFF
DNA: TGTGCCTGGAGTGTAGGACAGGGGGGAGATGAAAAACTGTTTTTT
size: .
J: TRBJ1-4
length: 15
V: TRBV30
D: TRBD1

CDR3: CASGGPSNEQFF
DNA: TGCGCCAGTGGCGGCCCAAGCAATGAGCAGTTCTTC
size: .
J: TRBJ2-1
length: 12
V: TRBV10-2
D: .

CDR3: CASSLEQAPNYGYTF
DNA: TGTGCCAGCAGCTTAGAACAGGCTCCTAACTATGGCTACACCTTC
size: once
J: TRBJ1-2
length: 15
V: TRBV7-9
D: .

CDR3: CASSLTFGQSKFF
DNA: TGTGCCAGCAGCTTAACGTTCGGGCAGTCCAAGTTCTTC
size: .
J: TRBJ2-1
length: 13
V: TRBV7-3
D: .

CDR3: CASSYPGQGHDTQYF
DNA: TGTGCCAGCAGCTACCCGGGACAGGGTCACGATACGCAGTATTTT
size: few
J: TRBJ2-3
length: 15
V: TRBV5-8
D: TRBD1

CDR3: CASSYGGEQYF
DNA: TGTGCCAGCAGTTATGGGGGCGAGCAGTACTTC
size: once
J: TRBJ2-7
length: 11
V: TRBV6-5
D: .

CDR3: CASGQSYEQYF
DNA: TGCGCCAGCGGACAGTCCTACGAGCAGTACTTC
size: .
J: TRBJ2-7
length: 11
V: TRBV10-2
D: .

CDR3: CASSEYGQYTGELFF
DNA: TGTGCCAGCAGTGAATATGGCCAGTACACCGGGGAGCTGTTTTTT
size: .
J: TRBJ2-2
length: 15
V: TRBV25-1
D: .

CDR3: CASSLDRGQQPQHF
DNA: TGTGCCAGCAGCTTAGACAGGGGACAACAGCCCCAGCATTTT
size: .
J: TRBJ1-5
length: 14
V: TRBV11-2
D: .

CDR3: CASSTVQGCQPQHF
DNA: TGTGCCAGCAGCACAGTACAGGGTTGTCAGCCCCAGCATTTT
size: .
J: TRBJ1-5
length: 14
V: TRBV21-1
D: .

CDR3: CASSGSGGTSSSLGEQYF
DNA: TGTGCCAGCAGTGGAAGCGGGGGGACATCGTCCTCGCTTGGGGAGCAGTACTTC
size: .
J: TRBJ2-7
length: 18
V: TRBV27
D: TRBD2

CDR3: CASSQAYRSGGANVLTF
DNA: TGTGCCAGCAGCCAAGCTTATAGGTCGGGGGGGGCCAACGTCCTGACTTTC
size: .
J: TRBJ2-6
length: 17
V: TRBV14
D: .

CDR3: CAWSGGVYNEQFF
DNA: TGTGCCTGGAGCGGGGGGGTCTACAATGAGCAGTTCTTC
size: .
J: TRBJ2-1
length: 13
V: TRBV30
D: TRBD2

CDR3: CASSFERNPIRSPSDQPQHF
DNA: TGCGCCAGCAGCTTCGAAAGGAACCCAATTCGGTCGCCTTCGGATCAGCCCCAGCATTTT
size: .
J: TRBJ1-5
length: 20
V: TRBV5-1
D: .

CDR3: CASSPGPGFGEKLFF
DNA: TGTGCCAGCAGCCCAGGTCCCGGGTTCGGTGAAAAACTGTTTTTT
size: .
J: TRBJ1-4
length: 15
V: TRBV9
D: .

CDR3: CASSFRGTNTGELFF
DNA: TGTGCCAGCAGCTTCAGGGGCACGAACACCGGGGAGCTGTTTTTT
size: once
J: TRBJ2-2
length: 15
V: TRBV7-8
D: .

CDR3: CASTWGGPQETQYF
DNA: TGTGCCAGCACCTGGGGGGGGCCCCAAGAGACCCAGTACTTC
size: .
J: TRBJ2-5
length: 14
V: TRBV7-2
D: .

CDR3: CASSLGQGGQPQHF
DNA: TGTGCCAGCAGCCTAGGACAGGGGGGACAGCCCCAGCATTTT
size: .
J: TRBJ1-5
length: 14
V: TRBV2
D: TRBD1

CDR3: CASRQSIADFYNEQFF
DNA: TGTGCCAGCAGACAATCAATAGCGGATTTCTACAATGAGCAGTTCTTC
size: .
J: TRBJ2-1
length: 16
V: TRBV2
D: .

CDR3: CASSSNNEQFF
DNA: TGCGCCAGCAGCTCAAACAATGAGCAGTTCTTC
size: few
J: TRBJ2-1
length: 11
V: TRBV5-1
D: .

CDR3: CASSTGGDYEQYF
DNA: TGCGCCAGCAGTACCGGGGGGGACTACGAGCAGTACTTC
size: .
J: TRBJ2-7
length: 13
V: TRBV10-2
D: TRBD2

CDR3: CASSLTPTADLFF
DNA: TGCGCCAGCAGCTTAACTCCCACGGCCGACCTGTTTTTT
size: .
J: TRBJ1-4
length: 13
V: TRBV5-1
D: .

CDR3: CASSPGNQETQYF
DNA: TGTGCCAGCAGCCCTGGTAACCAAGAGACCCAGTACTTC
size: once
J: TRBJ2-5
length: 13
V: TRBV7-3
D: .

CDR3: CAWRDSGGGRFTGELFF
DNA: TGTGCCTGGAGGGATAGCGGGGGGGGCCGGTTCACCGGGGAGCTGTTTTTT
size: .
J: TRBJ2-2
length: 17
V: TRBV30
D: TRBD2

CDR3: CASSLVLAGGDTQYF
DNA: TGCGCCAGCAGCTTGGTGTTAGCGGGGGGGGATACGCAGTATTTT
size: .
J: TRBJ2-3
length: 15
V: TRBV5-1
D: TRBD2

CDR3: CASSTGTNNSPLHF
DNA: TGTGCCAGCAGCACCGGGACGAATAATTCACCCCTCCACTTT
size: .
J: TRBJ1-6
length: 14
V: TRBV7-9
D: .

CDR3: CASSLQGYEQYF
DNA: TGTGCCAGCAGTTTGCAGGGCTACGAGCAGTACTTC
size: .
J: TRBJ2-7
length: 12
V: TRBV28
D: .

CDR3: CASRPTGKYNSPLHF
DNA: TGTGCCAGCAGGCCCACAGGGAAGTATAATTCACCCCTCCACTTT
size: .
J: TRBJ1-6
length: 15
V: TRBV7-9
D: .

CDR3: CASSGLEDNEQFF
DNA: TGTGCCAGCAGCGGACTAGAGGACAATGAGCAGTTCTTC
size: .
J: TRBJ2-1
length: 13
V: TRBV9
D: .

CDR3: CASSKGRGGVEQYF
DNA: TGTGCCAGCAGCAAAGGGCGGGGTGGCGTCGAGCAGTACTTC
size: .
J: TRBJ2-7
length: 14
V: TRBV21-1
D: .

CDR3: CASSLTGGANTGELFF
DNA: TGCGCCAGCAGCTTGACCGGGGGGGCGAACACCGGGGAGCTGTTTTTT
size: .
J: TRBJ2-2
length: 16
V: TRBV5-1
D: TRBD2

CDR3: CASSPSGTYEQYF
DNA: TGTGCCAGCAGCCCCTCAGGGACGTACGAGCAGTACTTC
size: .
J: TRBJ2-7
length: 13
V: TRBV28
D: .

CDR3: CASTLTGDSGNTIYF
DNA: TGTGCCAGCACCCTCACAGGGGACTCTGGAAACACCATATATTTT
size: .
J: TRBJ1-3
length: 15
V: TRBV2
D: TRBD1

CDR3: CAISGRGEKLFF
DNA: TGTGCCATCAGTGGTAGGGGTGAAAAACTGTTTTTT
size: few
J: TRBJ1-4
length: 12
V: TRBV10-3
D: .

CDR3: CSASRTEEAFF
DNA: TGCAGTGCTAGTCGGACGGAAGAAGCTTTCTTT
size: .
J: TRBJ1-1
length: 11
V: TRBV20-1
D: .

CDR3: CAWSRSREEPQHF
DNA: TGTGCCTGGAGTCGGTCCCGGGAAGAGCCCCAGCATTTT
size: .
J: TRBJ1-5
length: 13
V: TRBV30
D: .

CDR3: CASSLLAGEDTQYF
DNA: TGCGCCAGCAGCTTACTAGCGGGGGAAGATACGCAGTATTTT
size: .
J: TRBJ2-3
length: 14
V: TRBV5-1
D: TRBD2